A selection of T cell receptor beta chains follows, all from one sample in a study of shared clonotypes between healthy human individuals. Profiled with immunoSEQ multiplex PCR; TCRdb holds only in-frame clones, not every one. The sample lists under 1,100,000 clones, about 75% seen once, with around 1.5% in the top ten. The sequencing input was memory CD4+ T cells sorted from blood. These receptors were obtained from a man aged 18 to 35 in good health. CDR3s leave out the opening cysteine and the closing phenylalanine or tryptophan.

J | V | CDR3
TRBJ1-5 | TRBV5-5 | ASSLATGSHQPQH
TRBJ1-5 | TRBV5-1 | ASSPFPGNNQPQH
TRBJ1-5 | TRBV7-2 | ASSLGRSNQPQH
TRBJ1-3 | TRBV30 | AWSVSARTGNTIY
TRBJ2-7 | TRBV4-1 | ASSPESSTYEQY
TRBJ1-2 | TRBV7-9 | AWADNYGYT
TRBJ2-1 | TRBV4-2 | ASSQDRRTSGAYNEQF
TRBJ2-5 | TRBV6-4 | ASSEPSTIRGWETQY
TRBJ2-2 | TRBV5-1 | ASTTSGSVNTGELF
TRBJ2-5 | TRBV7-8 | ASSLAGASGAETQY
TRBJ1-1 | TRBV27 | ASRLRGEATEAF
TRBJ2-5 | TRBV7-8 | ASSLVMGGQETQY
TRBJ1-1 | TRBV2 | ASRKQGASGTEAF
TRBJ2-7 | TRBV28 | ASSSSVRVRGEQY
TRBJ2-5 | TRBV19 | ASSIQGARSETQY
TRBJ2-6 | TRBV9 | ASSPPPGRAGSGANVLT
TRBJ1-4 | TRBV5-1 | ASMTGTGGILF
TRBJ1-2 | TRBV7-3 | ASSLLTGGRNGYT
TRBJ2-5 | TRBV7-8 | ASSLVPAGGGTQY
TRBJ1-5 | TRBV6-6 | ASTLDGNSNQPQH
TRBJ2-7 | TRBV5-1 | ASSLDPNSYEQY
TRBJ2-7 | TRBV23-1 | ASYDGSYEQY
TRBJ1-1 | TRBV30 | AWSVGGTTNTEAF
TRBJ2-5 | TRBV11-2 | ASSPAGRAQETQY
TRBJ1-6 | TRBV6-5 | ASSYTGGGLNSPLH
TRBJ2-7 | TRBV7-2 | ASSLRDGPSTYEQY
TRBJ2-7 | TRBV14 | ASSQVGRGSYEQY
TRBJ1-2 | TRBV11-2 | ASSLGKGYGYT
TRBJ2-3 | TRBV14 | ASSQDLARSTDTQY
TRBJ1-6 | TRBV9 | ASSARDIGNSPLH
TRBJ1-6 | TRBV19 | ASSVAPDNSPLH
TRBJ2-5 | TRBV6-1 | ASSDLETQY
TRBJ2-3 | TRBV7-2 | ASSPQRGGIAGVGATQY
TRBJ1-2 | TRBV5-8 | ASSGTGGYGYT
TRBJ2-2 | TRBV5-5 | ASRRRDTGELF
TRBJ2-7 | TRBV6-5 | ASSTGGGQY
TRBJ2-3 | TRBV29-1 | SGLGVGQSYTDTQY
TRBJ2-4 | TRBV19 | ASSIERGQGAKNIQY
TRBJ1-4 | TRBV6-6 | ASNRGVGPIEKLF
TRBJ2-7 | TRBV6-1 | ASSEMTAGEDEQY
TRBJ2-1 | TRBV7-9 | ASSLVGPLTNEQF
TRBJ1-1 | TRBV19 | ASSIGQGGMNTEAF
TRBJ1-5 | TRBV19 | ASSLQDGSNQPQH
TRBJ1-2 | TRBV11-2 | ASSTQDTRGYT
TRBJ2-3 | TRBV9 | ASSTGTGGFDTQY
TRBJ2-1 | TRBV5-1 | ASSLAGLPNEQF
TRBJ2-1 | TRBV6-1 | ASSEGTIGGNEQF
TRBJ2-2 | TRBV28 | ASSLAGNGELF
TRBJ2-2 | TRBV28 | ASSLRELF
TRBJ2-4 | TRBV4-1 | ASSPGLAGGGAKNIQY
TRBJ1-2 | TRBV6-5 | ASSSGSDGYT
TRBJ2-1 | TRBV5-1 | ASSQTGDGYNEQF
TRBJ2-1 | TRBV5-8 | ASSPELAGRGDEQF
TRBJ2-7 | TRBV5-4 | ASSYDRVGSYEQY
TRBJ2-3 | TRBV4-2 | ASRGGTDTQY
TRBJ2-1 | TRBV11-3 | ASSFQGNEQF
TRBJ1-5 | TRBV6-1 | ASSERQPQH